This TCR beta chain was profiled in a study of PD-L1 blockade in urothelial cancer. The overall study: At 3 weeks after treatment start (second dose) and again at 6 weeks, blood was analyzed. A median blood sample held around 150,000 T cells and 75,000 to 85,000 unique TCRs.

Each patient contributed between 1 and 8 total time points of blood mononuclear cells, pretreatment and during treatment. In germline, CDR1 is GTSNPN, CDR2 SVGIG (reference sequence). The CDR3 length is 17 residues. V was pared by 0 bases and J by 6 bases, with 11 bases of the junction left unmatched. Some clones are missing from TCRdb's copy, which holds only in-frame ones; the method was immunoSEQ multiplex PCR. The sample has 30,000 to 40,000 clones, over 75% seen once; the top ten hold more than 6.5%. The sequences come from PBMCs, collected around atezolizumab (anti-PD-L1) treatment. The sequence was obtained from a man aged 65 to 85 with urothelial cancer. This chain connects TRBV30 to TRBJ1-4, with 9 nucleotides matching TRBD1. The CDR3 is CAWSVPLAGQGDEKLFF. The CDR3 coding sequence is TGTGCCTGGAGTGTACCCCTTGCGGGACAGGGAGATGAAAAACTGTTTTTT.